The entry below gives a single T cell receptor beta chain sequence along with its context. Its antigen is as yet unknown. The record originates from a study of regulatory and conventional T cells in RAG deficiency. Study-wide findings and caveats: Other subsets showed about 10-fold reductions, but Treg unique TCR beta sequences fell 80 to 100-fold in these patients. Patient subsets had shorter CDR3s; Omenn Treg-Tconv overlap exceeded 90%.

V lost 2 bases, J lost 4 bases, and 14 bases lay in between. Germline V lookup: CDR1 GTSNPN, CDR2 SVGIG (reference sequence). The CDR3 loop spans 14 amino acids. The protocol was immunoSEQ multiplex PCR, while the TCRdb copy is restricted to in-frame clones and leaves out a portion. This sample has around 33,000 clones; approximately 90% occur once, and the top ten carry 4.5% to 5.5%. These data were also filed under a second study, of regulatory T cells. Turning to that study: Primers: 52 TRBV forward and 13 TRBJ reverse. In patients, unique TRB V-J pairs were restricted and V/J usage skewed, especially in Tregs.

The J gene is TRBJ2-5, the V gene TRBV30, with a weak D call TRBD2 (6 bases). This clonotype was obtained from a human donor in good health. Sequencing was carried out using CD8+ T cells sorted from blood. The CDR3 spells CAWSFGGLVETQYF. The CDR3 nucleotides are TGTGCCTGGAGTTTCGGGGGTCTCGTAGAGACCCAGTACTTC.